These T cell receptor beta chains were read from a single sample in a study of graft-versus-host responses after intestinal transplantation. No antigens are known for them. Data came from immunoSEQ multiplex PCR; TCRdb stores just in-frame clones and leaves some out. Of roughly 98,000 clones listed, over 85% were seen once; the top ten hold 1.1%. The sample was unstimulated CD8+ T cells sorted from spleen or lymph node cells, taken before transplant. The source of these receptors is a human donor who was the organ donor for an intestinal transplant. Each CDR3 is given with its conserved first and last residue. D genes are given only for firm matches. Some rows have no size entry. The others give once, few or many, or a class for an expanded clone.

>15|TRBD1|TRBJ2-7|.|TRBV11-3
TGTGCCAGCAGCTTGGGATCGGACAGGGCATACGAGCAGTACTTC
CASSLGSDRAYEQYF
>14|.|TRBJ2-1|.|TRBV15
TGTGCCACCAGCAGGAGTAATAGCCTCGATGAGCAGTTCTTC
CATSRSNSLDEQFF
>15|.|TRBJ1-1|.|TRBV19
TGTGCCAGTAGTATCCCTGGCGGGTGGGCCACTGAAGCTTTCTTT
CASSIPGGWATEAFF
>14|TRBD2|TRBJ2-7|.|TRBV11-1
TGTGCCAGCAGCTTTAGCGGGGGCTCCTACGAGCAGTACTTC
CASSFSGGSYEQYF
>14|.|TRBJ2-7|.|TRBV27
TGTGCCAGCAGTAAGCGGTTTAGCTCCTACGAGCAGTACTTC
CASSKRFSSYEQYF
>11|.|TRBJ1-2|.|TRBV9
TGTGCCAGCAGCGGTCTCCATGGCTACACCTTC
CASSGLHGYTF
>15|.|TRBJ2-5|.|TRBV27
TGTGCCAGCAGTTTATCGGGGGGACTTTCCGAGACCCAGTACTTC
CASSLSGGLSETQYF
>11|.|TRBJ2-1|.|TRBV6-5
TGTGCCAGCAGCGCGGACAGAGAGCAGTTCTTC
CASSADREQFF
>14|.|TRBJ1-1|few|TRBV6-5
TGTGCCAGCAGTCCACAGGGAGTCTACACTGAAGCTTTCTTT
CASSPQGVYTEAFF
>17|.|TRBJ2-2|.|TRBV19
TGTGCCAGTAGTATTACATCGGCAGGTGCGAACACCGGGGAGCTGTTTTTT
CASSITSAGANTGELFF
>13|.|TRBJ2-6|.|TRBV7-9
TGTGCCAGCAGAATTCCCCAGGGTAACGTCCTGACTTTC
CASRIPQGNVLTF
>16|.|TRBJ2-1|.|TRBV9
TGTGCCAGCAGCGTAGGGGGGCGCATGGTCTACAATGAGCAGTTCTTC
CASSVGGRMVYNEQFF
>15|.|TRBJ1-5|.|TRBV5-8
TGTGCCAGCACCCTGGGGGCTGCCCGTGATCAGCCCCAGCATTTT
CASTLGAARDQPQHF
>13|.|TRBJ2-1|.|TRBV7-2
TGTGCCAGCAGCTTTTATGTTTCGGGTGAGCAGTTCTTC
CASSFYVSGEQFF
>16|.|TRBJ1-4|.|TRBV13
TGTGCCAGCAGCTTAGGGGACAGAAGACTTAATGAAAAACTGTTTTTT
CASSLGDRRLNEKLFF
>16|TRBD2|TRBJ2-3|.|TRBV4-1
TGCGCCAGCAGCCAAGAACTAGCGGGAGGTATAGATACGCAGTATTTT
CASSQELAGGIDTQYF
>15|TRBD1|TRBJ2-3|once|TRBV28
TGTGCCAGCAGTCAAGGACAGGGGGAGCCAGATACGCAGTATTTT
CASSQGQGEPDTQYF
>15|.|TRBJ1-5|.|TRBV10-1
TGCGCCAGCAGCGTCCTACCAGGACAGAGTCCGCCCCAGCATTTT
CASSVLPGQSPPQHF
>15|TRBD2|TRBJ2-2|.|TRBV6-1
TGTGCCAGCACTAGACTAGCGGGGGACACCGGGGAGCTGTTTTTT
CASTRLAGDTGELFF
>16|TRBD2|TRBJ2-3|.|TRBV28
TGTGCCAGCCGAAATAGCGGGAGGGCCAGCACAGATACGCAGTATTTT
CASRNSGRASTDTQYF
>13|.|TRBJ1-1|few|TRBV29-1
TGCAGCGTTGAAACACCGCTGAACACTGAAGCTTTCTTT
CSVETPLNTEAFF
>16|.|TRBJ2-1|.|TRBV7-3
TGTGCCAGCAGCTTATTTGCTGAGGGCTCCTACAATGAGCAGTTCTTC
CASSLFAEGSYNEQFF
>17|.|TRBJ2-6|.|TRBV2
TGTGCCAGCAGAACCGGGAAAGGGAGGTCTGGGGCCAACGTCCTGACTTTC
CASRTGKGRSGANVLTF
>18|TRBD2|TRBJ2-1|.|TRBV7-6
TGTGCCAGCAGCCGCTGGGGACTAGCGGGGGGGATCTACAATGAGCAGTTCTTC
CASSRWGLAGGIYNEQFF
>13|.|TRBJ2-1|.|TRBV4-3
TGCGCCAGCAGCGGAGACTACCAGAATGAGCAGTTCTTC
CASSGDYQNEQFF
>15|.|TRBJ2-2|.|TRBV5-5
TGTGCCAGCAGCCTGACAGACCTGAACACCGGGGAGCTGTTTTTT
CASSLTDLNTGELFF
>16|.|TRBJ1-5|.|TRBV19
TGTGCCAGTAGTATAGGGGGCTTAGGGCACAATCAGCCCCAGCATTTT
CASSIGGLGHNQPQHF
>17|.|TRBJ2-2|.|TRBV4-1
TGCGCCAGCGGCCGTTACAGGGAATGGAGTCTGCCCGGGGAGCTGTTTTTT
CASGRYREWSLPGELFF
>14|.|TRBJ1-1|.|TRBV27
TGTGCCAGCGGAGCCGGTAGTTTCAACACTGGAGCTTTCTTT
CASGAGSFNTGAFF
>15|.|TRBJ2-1|.|TRBV5-4
TGTGCCAGCAGCCTGATGGGGGCTACCTACAATGAGCAGTTCTTC
CASSLMGATYNEQFF
>13|TRBD1|TRBJ2-7|.|TRBV10-3
TGTGCCATCGACCCGACAGGGGTCGGGGAGCAGTACTTC
CAIDPTGVGEQYF
>17|.|TRBJ1-5|.|TRBV4-1
TGCGCCAGCGGGGAAGGGGGAGCTTTGCACGTGGATCAGCCCCAGCATTTT
CASGEGGALHVDQPQHF
>16|.|TRBJ1-6|.|TRBV5-5
TGTGCCAGCAGCCCGAAGGGGTGGTCCTATAATTCACCCCTCCACTTT
CASSPKGWSYNSPLHF
>13|.|TRBJ2-2|.|TRBV30
TGTGCTAGAAAGGCGGGTCTAACCGGGGAGCTGTTTTTT
CARKAGLTGELFF
>15|TRBD2|TRBJ2-2|.|TRBV7-6
TGTGCCAGCAGCCCAGCGGCGGGAGGGCAAGCGGAGCTGTTTTTT
CASSPAAGGQAELFF
>14|.|TRBJ1-2|.|TRBV7-6
TGTGCCAGCAGCCCGGCACCAGGGCCCTATGGCTACACCTTC
CASSPAPGPYGYTF
>15|.|TRBJ2-3|once|TRBV7-2
TGTGCCAGCAGCTTAGGAGTGGGGGACTCAGATACGCAGTATTTT
CASSLGVGDSDTQYF
>20|TRBD1|TRBJ2-6|.|TRBV27
TGTGCCAGCAGTTTATCCCCAGGGGGCCCTGAAAACTCTGGGGCCAACGTCCTGACTTTC
CASSLSPGGPENSGANVLTF
>12|.|TRBJ1-6|few|TRBV6-6
TGTGCCAGCAAGAGGTGGCGTTCACCCCTCCACTTT
CASKRWRSPLHF
>15|.|TRBJ1-5|.|TRBV19
TGTGCCAGTAGTATTTTTTTCGGTGGCAATCAGCCCCAGCATTTT
CASSIFFGGNQPQHF
>15|TRBD2|TRBJ2-1|.|TRBV19
TGTGCCAGCCGGAGTCTACCGGGGGGCTACAATGAGCAGTTCTTC
CASRSLPGGYNEQFF
>17|.|TRBJ2-7|.|TRBV11-2
TGTGCCAGCAGCTTAGAGGGGCTGGGGCGGGAAGGCTACGAGCAGTACTTC
CASSLEGLGREGYEQYF
>14|.|TRBJ2-5|.|TRBV7-6
TGTGCCAGCAGCTTAGTAGGGGAAGGAGAGACCCAGTACTTC
CASSLVGEGETQYF
>13|.|TRBJ1-3|.|TRBV11-1
TGTGCCAGCAGCTTGGAGGTTGGAAACACCATATATTTT
CASSLEVGNTIYF